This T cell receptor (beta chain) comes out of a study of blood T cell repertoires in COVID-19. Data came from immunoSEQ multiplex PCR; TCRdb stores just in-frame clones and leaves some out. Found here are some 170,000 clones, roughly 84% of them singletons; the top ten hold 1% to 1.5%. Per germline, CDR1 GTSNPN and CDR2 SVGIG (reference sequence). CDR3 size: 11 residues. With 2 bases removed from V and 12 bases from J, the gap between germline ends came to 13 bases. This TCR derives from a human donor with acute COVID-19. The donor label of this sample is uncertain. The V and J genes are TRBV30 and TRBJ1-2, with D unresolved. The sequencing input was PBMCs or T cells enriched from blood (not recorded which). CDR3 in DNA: TGTGCCTGGAGTCATTTTGCGGAGCACACCTTC. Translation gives CAWSHFAEHTF.